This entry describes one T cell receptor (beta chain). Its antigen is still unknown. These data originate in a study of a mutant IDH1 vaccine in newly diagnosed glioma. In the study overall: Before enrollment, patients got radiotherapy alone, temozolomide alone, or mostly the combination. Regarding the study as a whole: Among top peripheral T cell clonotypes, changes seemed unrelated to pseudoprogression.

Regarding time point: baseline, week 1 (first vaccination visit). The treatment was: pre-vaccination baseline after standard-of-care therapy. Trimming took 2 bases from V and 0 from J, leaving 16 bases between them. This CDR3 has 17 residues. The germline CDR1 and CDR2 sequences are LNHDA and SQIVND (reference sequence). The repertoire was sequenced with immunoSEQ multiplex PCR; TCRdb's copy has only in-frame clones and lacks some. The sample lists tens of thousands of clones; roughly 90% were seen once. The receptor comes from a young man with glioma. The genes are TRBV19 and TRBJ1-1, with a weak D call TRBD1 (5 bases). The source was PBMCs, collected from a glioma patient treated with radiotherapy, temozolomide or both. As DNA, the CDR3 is TGTGCCAGTAGTATAATGCAGGGACCTGATTTGAACACTGAAGCTTTCTTT. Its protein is CASSIMQGPDLNTEAFF. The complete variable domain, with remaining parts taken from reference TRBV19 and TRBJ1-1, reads DGGITQSPKYLFRKEGQNVTLSCEQNLNHDAMYWYRQDPGQGLRLIYYSQIVNDFQKGDIAEGYSVSREKKESFPLTVTSAQKNPTAFYLCASSIMQGPDLNTEAFFGQGTRLTVV.